The sequence of this T cell receptor (beta chain) was determined in a study of T and B cells in COVID-19 patients. Study context: In the active-infection cohort, about 90% of the roughly 20 patients had comorbidities linked to unfavorable COVID-19 outcome. General study results and limits: There were 2,331 TCR clusters exclusive to the recovered cohort, a few dozen with low generation probability. Active COVID-19 showed highly clonal TRB repertoires; recovery showed diversity and richness above healthy donors.

Blood genomic DNA input for TRB amplification was about 240-550 ng. This CDR3 spans 16 amino acids. Trimming cost V 0 bases and J 0 bases, with 9 bases left between them. The germline V gene encodes CDR1 MNHEY and CDR2 SVGEGT. Regarding this clonotype: Antigen: not known.

BIOMED2 TRB-A/B primer pools were used in multiplex TRB PCR. TCRdb called the multiplex PCR reads again in MiXCR, with one record for every CDR3 protein. The top ten clones hold roughly 3.5% of a sample with 7,500 to 8,500 distinct CDR3 sequences, 35% to 45% of them seen once. The chain recombines TRBV6-2 or TRBV6-3 with TRBJ1-5; D is ambiguous. The specimen sequenced was blood. The receptor was isolated from a human donor who had recovered from COVID-19. CDR3 sequence reads: CASSYSTPYSNQPQHF. CDR3 DNA sequence: TGTGCCAGCAGTTACTCGACACCATATAGCAATCAGCCCCAGCATTTT.